These T cell receptor beta chains were read from a single sample in a study of control samples from healthy donors and cancer patients. Data came from immunoSEQ multiplex PCR; TCRdb stores just in-frame clones and leaves some out. The sample holds around 140,000 clones; 80% to 95% are singletons and the top ten take roughly 3.1%. Sequenced material: blood. The receptors shown here come from a man aged 25 to 40 in good health. Each CDR3 is given with its conserved first and last residue. D genes are given only for firm matches. Clone size is shown for a subset of rows, as once, few, many or a class of expanded clone.

j_call cdr3_length d_call v_call clone_size cdr3_aa cdr3_nt
TRBJ2-7 13 TRBD1 TRBV5-1 . CASSVTGAYEQYF TGCGCCAGCAGCGTGACAGGGGCCTACGAGCAGTACTTC
TRBJ1-2 13 . TRBV2 . CASRPLVVGGYTF TGTGCCAGTCGACCGTTAGTGGTTGGGGGCTACACCTTC
TRBJ2-3 15 TRBD1 TRBV5-4 . CASSLDVGGLDTQYF TGTGCCAGCAGCTTGGACGTAGGGGGCCTAGATACGCAGTATTTT
TRBJ1-5 15 . TRBV2 . CASSRGAGSNQPQHF TGTGCCAGCAGTAGGGGGGCGGGTAGCAATCAGCCCCAGCATTTT
TRBJ2-1 13 . TRBV29-1 . CSVGQSSYNEQFF TGCAGCGTTGGACAGAGCTCCTACAATGAGCAGTTCTTC
TRBJ2-3 16 TRBD1 TRBV4-1 . CASSHSTGIRTDTQYF TGCGCCAGCAGCCACTCGACAGGGATTCGCACAGATACGCAGTATTTT
TRBJ2-7 15 . TRBV14 once CASSPRQGWSYEQYF TGTGCCAGCAGCCCTAGGCAGGGATGGTCCTACGAGCAGTACTTC
TRBJ1-4 12 . TRBV9 . CASSSRDEKLFF TGTGCCAGCAGCTCCCGAGATGAAAAACTGTTTTTT
TRBJ2-5 12 . TRBV12-5 . CASGLAPETQYF TGTGCTAGTGGTTTGGCCCCGGAGACCCAGTACTTC
TRBJ2-7 15 . TRBV5-8 . CASSPQRLTSYEQYF TGTGCCAGCAGCCCTCAAAGGCTGACCTCCTACGAGCAGTACTTC
TRBJ2-1 18 . TRBV5-1 . CASSLALRGPTSYNEQFF TGCGCCAGCAGCTTGGCCTTGCGGGGGCCGACCTCCTACAATGAGCAGTTCTTC
TRBJ2-1 13 . TRBV30 . CAWTRSSYNEQFF TGTGCCTGGACGAGGAGCTCCTACAATGAGCAGTTCTTC
TRBJ2-2 13 . TRBV2 once CASSDANTGELFF TGTGCCAGCAGTGATGCGAACACCGGGGAGCTGTTTTTT
TRBJ1-1 13 . TRBV29-1 . CSVVEGLNTEAFF TGCAGCGTTGTGGAAGGATTGAACACTGAAGCTTTCTTT
TRBJ2-7 16 . TRBV3-1/TRBV3-2 . CASSPGVTTFNYEQYF TGTGCCAGCAGCCCCGGGGTGACCACCTTCAACTACGAGCAGTACTTC
TRBJ1-5 14 . TRBV24-1 . CATSDPDTNQPQHF TGTGCCACCAGTGATCCGGACACAAATCAGCCCCAGCATTTT
TRBJ1-1 15 TRBD1 TRBV27 . CASSLRQGAGTEAFF TGTGCCAGCAGTTTAAGACAGGGGGCAGGGACTGAAGCTTTCTTT
TRBJ1-5 11 . TRBV4-1 . CASSQHQPQHF TGCGCCAGCAGCCAGCATCAGCCCCAGCATTTT